This entry lists 6 T cell receptor beta chains sequenced from one sample in a study of identical twins. TCRdb itself ran the 5' RACE reads through MiXCR, one entry per CDR3 protein. This sample has about 1.7 million distinct CDR3 sequences, with about 32% found just once. Sequencing was done on a sample of cord blood. These TCRs come from a newborn girl in good health.

This clonotype was seen repeatedly, ten times or more. This sequence joins TRBV7-9 and TRBJ2-3, with 10 bases fitting TRBD2. Germline CDR1 reads SEHNR; CDR2 reads FQNEAQ (reference sequence). The CDR3 length is 16 residues. V trimming: 0 bases; J trimming: 5 bases; junction bases outside the gene matches: 5. CDR3 region: CASSLAASGRGDTQYF. The CDR3 DNA follows: TGTGCCAGCAGCTTAGCAGCTAGCGGGAGAGGAGATACGCAGTATTTT. Together with reference TRBV7-9 and TRBJ2-3, the CDR3 gives the full variable domain: DTGVSQNPRHKITKRGQNVTFRCDPISEHNRLYWYRQTLGQGPEFLTYFQNEAQLEKSRLLSDRFSAERPKGSFSTLEIQRTEQGDSAMYLCASSLAASGRGDTQYFGPGTRLTVL.

J is TRBJ2-7 and V is TRBV25-1, with 9 bases that match TRBD2. Germline lookup yields CDR1 MGHDK and CDR2 SYGVNS. The CDR3 has 15 amino acids. V was pared by 5 bases and J by 5 bases, with 10 bases of the junction left unmatched. As DNA, the CDR3 is TGTGCCAGCAGTCAAGGGTCTAGCGGGACTAACGAGCAGTACTTC. It translates to CASSQGSSGTNEQYF.

The chain is built from TRBV19 and TRBJ2-7, with 7 bases aligning to TRBD2. The germline V gene has CDR1 LNHDA and CDR2 SQIVND (reference sequence). This CDR3 spans 12 amino acids. J was trimmed by 9 bases and V by 5 bases; bases with no gene match: 7. The chain's CDR3 is CASSVGDYPQYF. Written as DNA, the CDR3 is TGTGCCAGTAGTGTGGGGGACTATCCGCAGTACTTC.

The chain joins TRBV24-1 to TRBJ2-5, with D tentatively TRBD1 (6 bases). The end of the DNA fits TRBJ2-7 better, so the J call may be wrong. The CDR3 is made up of 14 amino acids. In germline, CDR1 is KGHDR, CDR2 SFDVKD. CDR3 sequence: CATSDRGQIYEQYF. For the CDR3, the DNA is TGTGCCACCAGTGACCGTGGACAGATCTACGAGCAGTACTTC.

This clonotype was seen more than once but under ten times. This sequence joins TRBV3-1 and TRBJ2-1, with 7 bases that match TRBD2. This CDR3 is built from 16 residues. The trim removed 4 bases at V and 0 bases at J, leaving 6 bases unmatched. Germline V gives CDR1 LGHDT, CDR2 YNNKEL (reference sequence). CDR3 amino acids: CASSPYTSDSYNEQFF. The CDR3 DNA reads as TGTGCCAGCAGCCCTTATACTAGCGACTCCTACAATGAGCAGTTCTTC.

V and J are TRBV27 and TRBJ2-7; 9 nucleotides align to TRBD2. Trimming took 3 bases from V and 7 from J; bases not matched to a gene: 10. The CDR3 spans 15 residues. Germline V lookup: CDR1 MNHEY, CDR2 SMNVEV (reference sequence). DNA for the CDR3: TGTGCCAGCAGTTTTGAGGCGGGGGGGCCGCATGAGCAGTACTTC. This gives the protein CASSFEAGGPHEQYF.